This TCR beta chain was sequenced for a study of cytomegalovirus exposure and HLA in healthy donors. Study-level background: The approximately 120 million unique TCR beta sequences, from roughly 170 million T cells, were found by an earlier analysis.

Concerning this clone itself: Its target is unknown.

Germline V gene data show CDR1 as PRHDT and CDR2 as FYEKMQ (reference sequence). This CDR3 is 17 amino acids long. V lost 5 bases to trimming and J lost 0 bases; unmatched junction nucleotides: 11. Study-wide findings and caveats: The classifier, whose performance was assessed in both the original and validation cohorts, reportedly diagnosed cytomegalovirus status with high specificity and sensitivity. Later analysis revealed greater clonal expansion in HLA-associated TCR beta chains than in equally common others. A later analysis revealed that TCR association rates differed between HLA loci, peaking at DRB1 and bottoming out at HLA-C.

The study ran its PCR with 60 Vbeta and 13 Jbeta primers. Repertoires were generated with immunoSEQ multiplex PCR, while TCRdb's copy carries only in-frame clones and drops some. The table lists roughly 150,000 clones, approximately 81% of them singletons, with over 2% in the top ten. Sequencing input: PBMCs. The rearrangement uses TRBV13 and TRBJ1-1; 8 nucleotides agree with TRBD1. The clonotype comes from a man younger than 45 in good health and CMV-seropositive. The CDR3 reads CASSLGQGYNMNTEAFF. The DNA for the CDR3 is TGTGCCAGCAGCCTCGGACAGGGATACAACATGAACACTGAAGCTTTCTTT.